The rows below give T cell receptor beta chains drawn from one sample of a study of cytomegalovirus exposure and HLA in healthy donors. Clones were read by immunoSEQ multiplex PCR, and TCRdb kept only the in-frame ones, dropping some. The data contain 150,000 to 180,000 clones, 86% of them singletons. Sequencing input: PBMCs. The receptor source for this set is a human donor in good health. The CDR3 runs from the conserved cysteine through the conserved F or W. Each record gives: J gene, clone size, V gene, D gene, CDR3 protein, CDR3 DNA. D genes are given only for firm matches. Clone sizes are given selectively: once, few, many, or a class where the clone is expanded.

J: TRBJ1-5
size: -
V: TRBV13
D: -
CDR3: CASSSRQSNQPQHF
DNA: TGTGCCAGCAGCTCCCGACAGAGCAATCAGCCCCAGCATTTT

J: TRBJ2-2
size: few
V: TRBV7-7
D: TRBD1
CDR3: CASRQTGTGNTGELFF
DNA: TGTGCTAGCAGACAAACCGGGACAGGGAACACCGGGGAGCTGTTTTTT

J: TRBJ2-7
size: -
V: TRBV14
D: TRBD1
CDR3: CASSRTPGQGNYEQYF
DNA: TGTGCCAGCAGCCGGACCCCGGGACAGGGGAACTACGAGCAGTACTTC

J: TRBJ1-1
size: -
V: TRBV29-1
D: -
CDR3: CSVDKNTEAFF
DNA: TGCAGCGTTGATAAGAACACTGAAGCTTTCTTT

J: TRBJ2-5
size: -
V: TRBV6-1
D: -
CDR3: CASSKDRHQETQYF
DNA: TGTGCCAGCAGTAAAGACAGACACCAAGAGACCCAGTACTTC

J: TRBJ1-1
size: -
V: TRBV5-6
D: -
CDR3: CASSLYREKYTEAFF
DNA: TGTGCCAGCAGCCTCTACAGGGAAAAATACACTGAAGCTTTCTTT

J: TRBJ2-6
size: -
V: TRBV11-2
D: -
CDR3: CASRLSEGRSGANVLTF
DNA: TGTGCCAGCAGGCTTAGCGAGGGCCGCTCTGGGGCCAACGTCCTGACTTTC

J: TRBJ1-1
size: -
V: TRBV5-8
D: -
CDR3: CASSLLRGVEAFF
DNA: TGTGCCAGCAGCTTGCTCAGGGGAGTTGAAGCTTTCTTT

J: TRBJ2-1
size: -
V: TRBV7-3
D: -
CDR3: CASSGNSGVPANEQFF
DNA: TGTGCCAGCAGCGGAAATTCGGGAGTCCCTGCGAATGAGCAGTTCTTC

J: TRBJ2-5
size: -
V: TRBV7-2
D: TRBD1
CDR3: CASSERTGANQETQYF
DNA: TGTGCCAGCAGCGAACGGACAGGGGCGAACCAAGAGACCCAGTACTTC